Shown below are 28 T cell receptor beta chains from a single sample sequenced in a study of response to subunit inactivated influenza vaccine. In TCRdb, the RT-PCR reads were re-called with MiXCR into one record per CDR3 protein. The table records approximately 700,000 distinct CDR3 sequences, 15% to 18% of them present only once. The specimen was PBMCs from blood, collected 11 to 12 days after vaccination. These receptors were obtained from a man between 45 and 60 years old who received an inactivated influenza vaccine.

The chain is built from TRBV20-1 and TRBJ2-1; the match to TRBD2 covers 7 bases. The CDR3 length is 18 residues. Germline trimming cut 3 bases from V and 1 base from J; bases unmatched to any gene: 15. In germline, CDR1 is DFQATT, CDR2 SNEGSKA (reference sequence). The CDR3 coding sequence is TGCAGTGCTAGCACGACTAGCCTATCCATTAAATCCTACAATGAGCAGTTCTTC. Its protein is CSASTTSLSIKSYNEQFF.

This clonotype was recorded a few times. The CDR3 spells CASSYLRQLGNEKLFF. The CDR3 region has the DNA TGTGCCAGCAGTTACTTGAGACAGCTGGGTAATGAAAAACTGTTTTTT. The rearrangement joins TRBV6-5 to TRBJ1-4; tentative D call: TRBD1 (5 bases). CDR3 length: 16 amino acids. The V gene lost 1 base and the J gene lost 4 bases, with 13 bases spanning the gap. CDR1 is MNHEY, CDR2 SVGAGI, per germline.

This clonotype was observed at least ten times. V and J are TRBV29-1 and TRBJ2-2, with 7 bases aligning to TRBD2. CDR3 size: 13 residues. Germline assignment: CDR1 SQVTM and CDR2 ANQGSEA. V lost 4 bases and J lost 2; bases outside the gene matches: 1. The CDR3 region is CSVVAGNTGELFF. CDR3 coding DNA: TGCAGCGTTGTAGCGGGCAACACCGGGGAGCTGTTTTTT.

This clonotype came up a few times. The chain recombines TRBV20-1 with TRBJ1-1; the match to TRBD1 covers 7 bases. V was pared by 3 bases and J by 1 base, with 5 bases of the junction left unmatched. From germline, CDR1 is DFQATT and CDR2 SNEGSKA (reference sequence). CDR3 length equals 14 residues. CDR3 protein: CSARPGQTNTEAFF. The CDR3 bases are TGCAGTGCTAGGCCGGGACAGACGAACACTGAAGCTTTCTTT.

The chain's CDR3 is CASSQGLDNYGYTF. The CDR3 DNA reads as TGCGCCAGCAGCCAAGGCCTGGACAACTATGGCTACACCTTC. This chain joins TRBV4-3 and TRBJ1-2; no firm D call. The CDR3 is 14 residues long. Trimming stripped 1 base from V and 2 bases from J, with 8 bases between. CDR1 and CDR2 (germline): LGHNA, YSLEER.

The chain couples TRBV18 to TRBJ1-2, with D possibly being TRBD1 (6 bases). Looked up from germline, CDR1 is KGHSH and CDR2 is LQKENI. The CDR3 spans 15 residues. V was shortened by 0 bases and J by 4 bases, with 12 bases between the two germline ends. Here the CDR3 DNA reads TGTGCCAGCTCACCACCGGGACACGACCTCTATGGCTACACCTTC. Its translation is CASSPPGHDLYGYTF.

This clonotype showed up many times. The chain employs TRBV15 and TRBJ2-3; 9 bases fit TRBD2. Trimming cost V 3 bases and J 5 bases; bases outside gene matches: 9. Germline V gene sequence: CDR1 LNHNV, CDR2 YYDKDF (reference sequence). The CDR3 has 16 amino acids. CDR3 coding DNA: TGTGCCACCAGCAGTGTCTTAGCGGGAGAACGAGATACGCAGTATTTT. Amino acid sequence: CATSSVLAGERDTQYF. The whole variable domain, remainder taken from reference TRBV15 and TRBJ2-3, is DAMVIQNPRYQVTQFGKPVTLSCSQTLNHNVMYWYQQKSSQAPKLLFHYYDKDFNNEADTPDNFQSRRPNTSFCFLDIRSPGLGDTAMYLCATSSVLAGERDTQYFGPGTRLTVL.

This clonotype was counted between two and nine times. The V call is TRBV29-1, the J call TRBJ1-2; D is unclear. Trimming removed 6 bases from V and 4 bases from J, with 15 bases in between. The CDR3 sequence is 13 residues long. Germline CDR1 and CDR2: SQVTM and ANQGSEA. CDR3 amino acids: CSVRLREGYGYTF. The CDR3 DNA is TGCAGCGTCCGACTTAGGGAAGGCTATGGCTACACCTTC.

The chain carries TRBV14 and TRBJ2-5, with a possible D match to TRBD1 (5 bases). This CDR3 comprises 13 residues. In germline, CDR1 is SGHDN, CDR2 FVKESK. The CDR3 loop reads CCPGYHSPETQYF. The CDR3 DNA sequence: TGTTGTCCAGGGTACCATTCACCAGAGACCCAGTACTTC.

The sample holds a few counts of this clonotype. J is TRBJ1-1 and V is TRBV6-2 or TRBV6-3; no clear D. V was cut by 2 bases and J by 6 bases, with 7 bases left in between. Germline CDR1 MNHEY, CDR2 SVGEGT. This CDR3 is built from 12 residues. The CDR3 reads CASSYDLSEAFF. In nucleotides, the CDR3 is TGTGCCAGCAGTTACGATCTCTCTGAAGCTTTCTTT.

The V gene is TRBV7-6, the J gene TRBJ2-1; TRBD2 matches 7 bases. Unmatched junction bases numbered 13, after V lost 1 base and J lost 13 bases. Germline V gene sequence: CDR1 SGHVS, CDR2 FNYEAQ. CDR3 size: 15 residues. The CDR3, as DNA: TGTGCCAGCAGCTTAGTGGTGGCTAGCGGCCAGTCCCAGTTCTTC. Amino acids: CASSLVVASGQSQFF.

Notes on this clonotype: The junction departs from the called germline gene at one end, perhaps through a read error. J is TRBJ1-2 and V is TRBV28; D is possibly TRBD1 (5 bases). There are 14 residues in the CDR3. CDR1 is MDHEN, CDR2 SYDVKM, per germline. The CDR3 spells CATHLRDHNHGYTF. The CDR3 DNA reads TGTGCCACCCACCTGCGGGACCATAACCATGGCTACACCTTC.

This clonotype was found a few times. The chain couples TRBV29-1 to TRBJ1-2; D is unresolved. V lost 3 bases to trimming and J lost 0 bases, with 11 bases between them. Germline values: CDR1 SQVTM, CDR2 ANQGSEA. CDR3 length: 14 residues. This chain's CDR3 is CSVDPKNSNYGYTF. The CDR3 DNA is TGCAGCGTTGACCCAAAGAATTCTAACTATGGCTACACCTTC.

The J gene is TRBJ2-3, the V gene TRBV30; no clear D. Trimming pared 0 bases from V and 4 bases from J, leaving 5 bases between. Germline CDR1 GTSNPN, CDR2 SVGIG (reference sequence). The CDR3 runs to 12 residues. CDR3 protein: CAWSVSADTQYF. The CDR3 region has the DNA TGTGCCTGGAGTGTATCAGCAGATACGCAGTATTTT.

The chain carries TRBV29-1 and TRBJ2-2; D is undetermined. Trimming left V 2 bases short and J 7 bases short, with 14 bases between. Germline V gene data show CDR1 as SQVTM and CDR2 as ANQGSEA. The length of the CDR3 is 14 residues. CDR3 residues: CSVEYGVGIGELFF. CDR3 sequence (DNA): TGCAGCGTTGAATATGGGGTTGGGATCGGGGAGCTGTTTTTT.

This clonotype appeared a few times. The chain links TRBV6-5 to TRBJ2-3; no firm D call. V was pared by 0 bases and J by 3 bases, with 10 bases between. The CDR3 has 15 amino acids. Germline lookup yields CDR1 MNHEY and CDR2 SVGAGI. CDR3 sequence (DNA): TGTGCCAGCAGTTACTCCTTAAAACTGACAGATACGCAGTATTTT. As protein: CASSYSLKLTDTQYF.

The V gene is TRBV6-5, the J gene TRBJ2-7; weak D call: TRBD2 (7 bases). CDR3 length: 15 amino acids. Trimming cost V 0 bases and J 4 bases, with 13 bases left between them. Germline loops: CDR1 MNHEY, CDR2 SVGAGI. The CDR3 nucleotides read TGTGCCAGCAGTTACTCTCCGGGGGGCGAATACGAGCAGTACTTC. Translation: CASSYSPGGEYEQYF.

This chain joins TRBV7-9 and TRBJ2-2; 9 bases align to TRBD1. Losses at the gene ends were 5 bases for V and 7 bases for J; bases not matched to a gene: 11. CDR1 and CDR2 (germline): SEHNR, FQNEAQ (reference sequence). CDR3 size: 16 residues. CDR3 in DNA: TGTGCCAGCAGCAGCCCGGGACAGGGATATGGCGGGGAGCTGTTTTTT. It translates to CASSSPGQGYGGELFF.

V gene TRBV4-3 combines with J gene TRBJ2-5; TRBD2 matches 10 bases. Germline CDR1 reads LGHNA; CDR2 reads YSLEER. The V and J ends lost 8 bases and 5 bases, in that order; junction bases with no gene match: 5. The CDR3 runs 13 residues. The CDR3 region has the DNA TGCGCCAGCGGACCGGGACTAGCGGAGACCCAGTACTTC. This encodes CASGPGLAETQYF.

The chain links TRBV6-1 to TRBJ1-5; 10 nucleotides agree with TRBD1. Germline V gene data show CDR1 as MNHNS and CDR2 as SASEGT. V trimming: 4 bases; J trimming: 1 base; junction bases outside the gene matches: 4. This CDR3 spans 16 amino acids. CDR3: CASSAPGQGSNQPQHF. CDR3 coding DNA: TGTGCCAGCAGTGCTCCGGGACAGGGGAGCAATCAGCCCCAGCATTTT.

In its sample, this clonotype was seen a few times. The V call is TRBV20-1, the J call TRBJ1-1; no firm D call. This CDR3 contains 14 residues. Trimming left V 3 bases short and J 0 bases short, with 11 bases between. CDR1 is DFQATT, CDR2 SNEGSKA, per germline (reference sequence). The CDR3 region has the DNA TGCAGTGCTAGTTCGGCAGATATGAACACTGAAGCTTTCTTT. Amino acid sequence: CSASSADMNTEAFF.

The rearrangement links TRBV12-3 or TRBV12-4 to TRBJ2-7; 7 bases agree with TRBD1. J gave up 5 bases and V 6 bases, and 13 bases lay outside the gene matches. This CDR3 region has 15 residues. CDR3 amino acids: CASSRKTGSADEQYF. The CDR3 coding sequence is TGTGCCAGCAGCCGAAAGACAGGGTCCGCGGACGAGCAGTACTTC.

The CDR3 DNA follows: TGTGCCAGCAGTTACTCGAAAACCAGGGGGCTCAACTATGGCTACACCTTC. Its protein is CASSYSKTRGLNYGYTF. The chain combines TRBV6-5 with TRBJ1-2, with 8 bases aligning to TRBD1. Losses at the gene ends were 0 bases for V and 2 bases for J; bases not matched to a gene: 8. Germline CDR1 reads MNHEY; CDR2 reads SVGAGI. This CDR3 spans 17 amino acids.

This clonotype was seen once. The chain is built from TRBV20-1 and TRBJ1-2; 11 bases are shared with TRBD1. This CDR3 has 13 residues. J was trimmed by 4 bases and V by 5 bases; bases with no gene match: 3. Germline assignment: CDR1 DFQATT and CDR2 SNEGSKA (reference sequence). The CDR3 spells CSAEGQGAYGYTF. CDR3 nucleotide sequence: TGCAGTGCTGAAGGACAGGGGGCCTATGGCTACACCTTC.

This clonotype was counted between two and nine times. This rearrangement joins TRBV6-5 to TRBJ2-5; TRBD2 might be the D (6 bases). Germline loops: CDR1 MNHEY, CDR2 SVGAGI. Trimming stripped 0 bases from V and 5 bases from J, with 13 bases between. CDR3 length: 15 amino acids. CDR3 nucleotide sequence: TGTGCCAGCAGTTACTCTTTAGCGGCCTATGAGACCCAGTACTTC. It is translated as CASSYSLAAYETQYF.

This clonotype showed up just a few times. V gene TRBV12-3 or TRBV12-4 combines with J gene TRBJ2-7; TRBD1 or TRBD2 may be the D gene (5 bases each). The CDR3 contains 13 residues. The V end was cut by 4 bases, the J end by 2 bases, with 9 bases between. As DNA, the CDR3 is TGTGCCAGCAGTTGGGACGGAGCCTACGAGCAGTACTTC. The encoded protein is CASSWDGAYEQYF.

This chain connects TRBV4-1 to TRBJ1-2; D gene uncertain. Per the germline V gene, CDR1 is MGHRA and CDR2 is YSYEKL. CDR3 length equals 15 residues. V was trimmed by 0 bases and J by 6 bases, leaving 14 bases between them. The CDR3 DNA reads TGCGCCAGCAGCCAAGAGGCAGGACGATTAGATGGCTACACCTTC. It specifies CASSQEAGRLDGYTF.

This clonotype was observed a single time. V and J are TRBV28 and TRBJ1-5, with D possibly matching TRBD1 (5 bases). The CDR3 contains 13 residues. V was shortened by 10 bases and J by 5 bases, with 15 bases between the two germline ends. Germline-derived CDR1 and CDR2 are MDHEN and SYDVKM. CDR3 bases: TGTGCCATCGGCTTGGGGGTTGATCAGCCCCAGCATTTT. This gives the protein CAIGLGVDQPQHF.